These 16 T cell receptor beta chains came from one sample sequenced in a study of long-term antiretroviral therapy in people with HIV (dated by TCRdb to between 2021 and 2024). Sequencing of the TRB variable region was done with the immunoSEQ hsTCRB v3.0 assay at survey level resolution. TCRdb carries this immuneACCESS record with in-frame sequences only. Its versions omit some clonotypes, under half of them owing to an unresolved V gene in the studies checked, with the rest unexplained. The sample table shows fewer than 35,000 clones, and just under 80% are seen once. Around 8% of the sample is taken by the ten largest. Specimen: unsorted PBMCs, collected 3.1 years after starting antiretroviral therapy. These receptors originate from a woman aged 50 to 65 with HIV.

The chain is built from TRBV5-8 and TRBJ2-1, with D perhaps matching TRBD1 (5 bases). This CDR3 is 15 amino acids long. Germline V gene sequence: CDR1 SGHTS, CDR2 YDEGEE. Trimming took off 0 bases at V and 8 bases at J, with 15 bases between the two ends. The CDR3 nucleotides read TGTGCCAGCAGCTTGGCTAGGGGCCCAGGCGATGAGCAGTTCTTC. Its protein product is CASSLARGPGDEQFF.

This chain links TRBV7-2 with TRBJ2-1, with a tentative D call TRBD1 (7 bases). V was clipped by 1 base and J by 9 bases, with 13 bases between them. The CDR3 totals 14 residues. CDR1 SGHTA and CDR2 FQGNSA come from the germline V gene. The CDR3 DNA is TGTGCCAGCAGCTTAGGACAGGGAGGTGGTGAGCAGTTCTTC. Its protein is CASSLGQGGGEQFF.

This clone was seen more than once but under ten times. This chain connects TRBV2 to TRBJ2-5; no clear D. V was shortened by 6 bases and J by 4 bases, with 9 bases between the two germline ends. The CDR3 contains 12 residues. The germline CDR1 and CDR2 sequences are SNHLY and FYNNEI. In DNA, the CDR3 is TGTGCCAGCAGGGTCGGAGTAGAGACCCAGTACTTC. The encoded protein is CASRVGVETQYF.

This clone was seen a single time. The chain has TRBV7-3 and TRBJ2-1; the D gene is possibly TRBD1 (6 bases). CDR1 is SGHTA and CDR2 is FQGTGA in the germline V gene. This CDR3 is built from 12 residues. V was pared by 6 bases and J by 9 bases, with 12 bases between. CDR3 sequence: CASSSLGGEQFF. The CDR3 coding sequence is TGTGCCAGCAGTTCCCTAGGGGGTGAGCAGTTCTTC.

In this sample, this clone turned up once. The V gene is TRBV29-1, the J gene TRBJ2-5, with 8 bases identical to TRBD2. There are 13 residues in the CDR3. Germline assignment: CDR1 SQVTM and CDR2 ANQGSEA. With V trimmed by 7 bases and J by 2 bases, 6 bases remained unmatched. CDR3 nucleotides: TGCAGCGGAGAGAGCGGGGGTCAAGAGACCCAGTACTTC. It yields the protein CSGESGGQETQYF.

The chain has TRBV5-1 and TRBJ2-5; 9 bases fit TRBD1. The CDR3 consists of 14 residues. V was pared by 3 bases and J by 3 bases, with 3 bases of the junction left unmatched. Looked up from germline, CDR1 is SGHRS and CDR2 is YFSETQ. The CDR3 nucleotides read TGCGCCAGCAGCTGGGACAGGGTAAAAGAGACCCAGTACTTC. Amino acids: CASSWDRVKETQYF.

This rearrangement joins TRBV30 to TRBJ2-5; 10 bases are shared with TRBD1. The CDR3 covers 13 residues. Trimming at V came to 3 bases and at J to 4 bases, leaving 2 bases not matched to a gene. The V gene's germline CDR1 is GTSNPN and CDR2 SVGIG (reference sequence). CDR3: CAWSRDRGETQYF. The CDR3 DNA reads as TGTGCCTGGAGCCGGGACAGGGGAGAGACCCAGTACTTC.

The chain carries TRBV11-1 and TRBJ2-5; D tentatively fits TRBD1 or TRBD2 (5 bases each). The germline V gene encodes CDR1 SGHAT and CDR2 FQDESV (reference sequence). This CDR3 spans 15 amino acids. With 1 base removed from V and 4 bases from J, the gap between germline ends came to 13 bases. Here the CDR3 reads CASSLGAGTGETQYF. DNA for the CDR3: TGTGCCAGCAGCTTAGGGGCCGGGACCGGAGAGACCCAGTACTTC.

This chain joins TRBV20-1 and TRBJ2-7; unclear D gene. CDR1 is DFQATT and CDR2 is SNEGSKA in the germline V gene (reference sequence). V lost 3 bases and J 3 bases, leaving 6 bases between the germline ends. The CDR3 has 11 residues. CDR3 sequence: CSASNLYEQYF. The DNA of the CDR3 is TGCAGTGCTAGTAACCTCTACGAGCAGTACTTC.

V and J are TRBV6-1 and TRBJ1-6; no definite D call. The CDR3 has 16 amino acids. V gave up 6 bases and J gave up 3 bases, with 15 bases separating them. The germline V gene encodes CDR1 MNHNS and CDR2 SASEGT. CDR3 sequence: CASREKAILYNSPLHF. The CDR3, as DNA: TGTGCCAGCAGGGAAAAGGCGATTCTCTATAATTCACCCCTCCACTTT.

The chain combines TRBV4-1 with TRBJ1-2, with TRBD1 identical over 7 bases. Germline V gives CDR1 MGHRA, CDR2 YSYEKL. With V trimmed by 0 bases and J by 7 bases, 8 bases remained unmatched. This CDR3 region has 15 residues. CDR3 protein: CASSQEHDRVVGYTF. For the CDR3, the DNA is TGCGCCAGCAGCCAAGAACATGACAGGGTGGTTGGCTACACCTTC.

The chain couples TRBV28 to TRBJ1-2, with a possible D match to TRBD1 (5 bases). CDR1 and CDR2 (germline): MDHEN, SYDVKM. Trimming took 3 bases from V and 6 from J, leaving 17 bases between them. This CDR3 contains 15 residues. The CDR3 DNA reads TGTGCCAGCAGTTTCGGGGGACGGCCGAGGGATGGCTACACCTTC. Translated: CASSFGGRPRDGYTF.

The chain uses TRBV29-1 and TRBJ1-1; no definite D call. The ends were cut back, 5 bases at V and 3 bases at J, with 10 bases in the middle. CDR1 is SQVTM and CDR2 is ANQGSEA in the germline V gene. The CDR3 has 12 residues. CDR3 sequence reads: CSVRIQDTEAFF. CDR3 DNA: TGCAGCGTTCGGATTCAGGACACTGAAGCTTTCTTT.

The V call is TRBV7-7, the J call TRBJ2-5; TRBD2 matches at 7 bases. This CDR3 comprises 14 residues. V gave up 1 base and J gave up 2 bases; unmatched junction bases: 1. CDR1 and CDR2 (germline): SSHAT, FNYEAQ (reference sequence). CDR3 amino acids: CASSLGAGQETQYF. CDR3 in DNA: TGTGCCAGCAGCTTAGGAGCGGGACAAGAGACCCAGTACTTC.

This chain joins TRBV5-1 and TRBJ1-1; D remains unclear. The CDR3 contains 14 residues. Per the germline V gene, CDR1 is SGHRS and CDR2 is YFSETQ. V lost 0 bases and J 4 bases, leaving 10 bases between the germline ends. CDR3: CASSLGAGPTEAFF. The CDR3 nucleotides are TGCGCCAGCAGCTTGGGGGCCGGCCCCACTGAAGCTTTCTTT.

This clone was found once. The rearrangement joins TRBV6-1 to TRBJ2-7, with a weak D call TRBD2 (5 bases). Per germline, CDR1 MNHNS and CDR2 SASEGT. The length of the CDR3 is 14 residues. Deletions cut 2 bases from V and 7 bases from J, with 15 bases between. For the CDR3, the DNA is TGTGCCAGCAGTGAAAGAGGGTCGAGGTTAGAGCAGTACGTC. It specifies CASSERGSRLEQYV.